A single sample is the source of the 29 T cell receptor beta chains below, sequenced in a study of blood T cell repertoires in COVID-19. The assay was immunoSEQ multiplex PCR, and TCRdb's table has in-frame clones only and misses some. The table lists approximately 410,000 clones, 86% of them singletons. The sequencing sample was made of peripheral blood. The receptors derive from a woman aged 25 to 39 with active or convalescent COVID-19.

This sequence joins TRBV28 and TRBJ2-7; 10 nucleotides agree with TRBD2. The CDR3 is 17 residues long. Germline lookup yields CDR1 MDHEN and CDR2 SYDVKM. V gave up 7 bases and J gave up 5 bases; unmatched junction bases: 17. In DNA, the CDR3 is TGTGCCAGCACCCCAACTAGCGGGAAAGAAATCTATCACGAGCAGTACTTC. Amino acids: CASTPTSGKEIYHEQYF.

This clone has just a few counts. The chain uses TRBV19 and TRBJ1-5; TRBD1 agrees at 7 bases. The germline gives CDR1 LNHDA, CDR2 SQIVND (reference sequence). Unmatched junction bases numbered 5, after V lost 5 bases and J lost 4 bases. The CDR3 is made up of 14 amino acids. CDR3 residues: CASSRTGNNQPQHF. As DNA, the CDR3 is TGTGCCAGTAGTCGGACAGGAAATAATCAGCCCCAGCATTTT.

The J gene is TRBJ2-1, the V gene TRBV9, with TRBD2 as a possible D gene (5 bases). The CDR3 totals 14 residues. With 9 bases removed from V and 1 base from J, the gap between germline ends came to 14 bases. Germline lookup yields CDR1 SGDLS and CDR2 YYNGEE. The CDR3 sequence: CATKRERSYNEQFF. CDR3 bases: TGTGCCACGAAAAGGGAGAGATCCTACAATGAGCAGTTCTTC. The full variable domain, in which reference TRBV9 and TRBJ2-1 provide the parts outside the CDR3, is DSGVTQTPKHLITATGQRVTLRCSPRSGDLSVYWYQQSLDQGLQFLIQYYNGEERAKGNILERFSAQQFPDLHSELNLSSLELGDSALYFCATKRERSYNEQFFGPGTRLTVL.

The V call is TRBV2, the J call TRBJ2-3; 7 bases are shared with TRBD2. V shed 6 bases and J 0 bases; nucleotides not matched to a gene: 6. Germline values: CDR1 SNHLY, CDR2 FYNNEI. The CDR3 sequence is 15 residues long. The CDR3 protein is CASRKAGTSTDTQYF. The CDR3 DNA follows: TGTGCCAGCAGAAAAGCGGGAACTAGCACAGATACGCAGTATTTT.

The chain joins TRBV2 to TRBJ1-6; D gene uncertain. This CDR3 has 17 amino acids. V dropped 1 base and J dropped 2 bases, with 12 bases sitting between them. CDR1 is SNHLY, CDR2 FYNNEI, per germline. The CDR3 spells CASSEGAVVTYNSPLHF. In DNA form, the CDR3 reads TGTGCCAGCAGTGAAGGGGCAGTCGTAACCTATAATTCACCCCTCCACTTT.

This clone was seen more than once but under ten times. The J gene is TRBJ1-3, the V gene TRBV6-6; TRBD1 matches at 8 bases. CDR1 is MNHNY and CDR2 is SVGAGI in the germline V gene (reference sequence). The CDR3 has 15 amino acids. The trim removed 5 bases at V and 0 bases at J, leaving 3 bases unmatched. The CDR3 bases are TGTGCCAGCAGTACTGGACAGGGCTCTGGAAACACCATATATTTT. Translation: CASSTGQGSGNTIYF.

V gene TRBV30 combines with J gene TRBJ2-3; TRBD1 matches 7 bases. After removal of 1 base from V and 0 bases from J, the junction contained 4 bases not matched to a gene. Germline V gene lookup returns CDR1 GTSNPN and CDR2 SVGIG (reference sequence). This CDR3 has 15 amino acids. The chain's CDR3 is CAWSGEGASTDTQYF. CDR3 bases: TGTGCCTGGAGTGGAGAGGGGGCTAGCACAGATACGCAGTATTTT.

The chain is built from TRBV19 and TRBJ2-7; 7 bases fit TRBD1. The J segment lost 5 bases and the V segment lost 5 bases, leaving 3 bases of the junction unmatched. CDR1 is LNHDA, CDR2 SQIVND, per germline (reference sequence). CDR3 length: 12 amino acids. CDR3: CASSFTGDEQYF. The CDR3, as DNA: TGTGCCAGTAGTTTCACAGGGGACGAGCAGTACTTC.

The chain carries TRBV19 and TRBJ1-2, with 11 positions matching TRBD1. The V segment lost 6 bases and the J segment 3 bases; nucleotides outside the gene matches: 3. Germline loops: CDR1 LNHDA, CDR2 SQIVND (reference sequence). This CDR3 has 14 residues. CDR3 in DNA: TGTGCCAGTAGCCGGGGACAGGGGGACTATGGCTACACCTTC. Protein sequence: CASSRGQGDYGYTF.

V usage is TRBV7-9 and J usage is TRBJ1-5, with D unresolved. The V end lost 5 bases, the J end lost 1 base, and 12 bases lay between the germline ends. Germline CDR1 SEHNR, CDR2 FQNEAQ (reference sequence). The CDR3 contains 15 residues. CDR3 region: CASSNSVGSNQPQHF. For the CDR3, the DNA is TGTGCCAGCAGCAACTCTGTCGGGAGCAATCAGCCCCAGCATTTT. The full variable domain, in which reference TRBV7-9 and TRBJ1-5 provide the parts outside the CDR3, is DTGVSQNPRHKITKRGQNVTFRCDPISEHNRLYWYRQTLGQGPEFLTYFQNEAQLEKSRLLSDRFSAERPKGSFSTLEIQRTEQGDSAMYLCASSNSVGSNQPQHFGDGTRLSIL.

The chain combines TRBV7-9 with TRBJ1-4; D gene ambiguous. Trimming took off 3 bases at V and 0 bases at J, with 5 bases between the two ends. CDR1 and CDR2 from the germline V gene are SEHNR and FQNEAQ (reference sequence). The CDR3 is 14 amino acids. The CDR3 DNA follows: TGTGCCAGCAGCTTTATTGCAACTAATGAAAAACTGTTTTTT. Its translation: CASSFIATNEKLFF. The full variable domain, completed using reference TRBV7-9 and TRBJ1-4, is DTGVSQNPRHKITKRGQNVTFRCDPISEHNRLYWYRQTLGQGPEFLTYFQNEAQLEKSRLLSDRFSAERPKGSFSTLEIQRTEQGDSAMYLCASSFIATNEKLFFGSGTQLSVL.

CDR3 DNA sequence: TGTGCCAGCAGCTTAGCCCCCTCCCGGGGGATCCACGAGCAGTACTTC. As protein: CASSLAPSRGIHEQYF. The rearrangement joins TRBV7-9 to TRBJ2-7, with D tentatively TRBD2 (6 bases). The CDR3 consists of 16 residues. V was trimmed by 0 bases and J by 5 bases, leaving 17 bases between them. CDR1 SEHNR and CDR2 FQNEAQ come from the germline V gene (reference sequence).

This clone came up once. The rearrangement uses TRBV5-6 and TRBJ2-2, with 10 bases fitting TRBD2. The CDR3 has 17 residues. Trimming at V came to 4 bases and at J to 0 bases, leaving 6 bases not matched to a gene. CDR1 is SGHDT, CDR2 YYEEEE, per germline. In nucleotides, the CDR3 is TGTGCCAGCAGCGTAGAGGGACTAGCGACGAACACCGGGGAGCTGTTTTTT. This encodes CASSVEGLATNTGELFF.

The chain employs TRBV6-5 and TRBJ2-7, with 7 bases identical to TRBD1. From germline, CDR1 is MNHEY and CDR2 SVGAGI. CDR3 length equals 12 residues. The junction had 6 bases not matched to a gene; V was cut back by 10 bases and J by 3 bases. The DNA of the CDR3 is TGTGCCACCGAGGGACAGATCTACGAGCAGTACTTC. Amino acid sequence: CATEGQIYEQYF.

The chain employs TRBV7-2 and TRBJ2-7, with D perhaps matching TRBD1 (7 bases). With 5 bases removed from V and 2 bases from J, the gap between germline ends came to 16 bases. CDR1 and CDR2 from the germline V gene are SGHTA and FQGNSA. The CDR3 spans 15 residues. In DNA, the CDR3 is TGTGCCAGCAGCCCTTCCGCGGGACAGACCTACGAGCAGTACTTC. Translated, it gives CASSPSAGQTYEQYF.

V and J are TRBV4-2 and TRBJ1-1, with TRBD1 matching 10 bases. This CDR3 has 19 residues. Losses at the gene ends were 3 bases for V and 3 bases for J; bases not matched to a gene: 16. CDR1 is LGHNA, CDR2 YNFKEQ, per germline. The CDR3 DNA follows: TGTGCCAGCAGCCAGGAGGCCGGGACAGGGGCTTCGTTGGACACTGAAGCTTTCTTT. As protein: CASSQEAGTGASLDTEAFF.

This sequence joins TRBV5-6 and TRBJ1-3; D is uncertain. Germline CDR1 is SGHDT and CDR2 is YYEEEE. V was clipped by 2 bases and J by 0 bases, with 6 bases between them. The CDR3 covers 14 residues. DNA for the CDR3: TGTGCCAGCAGCTTTAGTCTCTCTGGAAACACCATATATTTT. Encoded protein: CASSFSLSGNTIYF.

This sequence joins TRBV18 and TRBJ1-5, with a possible D match to TRBD1 (5 bases). This CDR3 is 17 amino acids long. Deletions cut 0 bases from V and 2 bases from J, with 14 bases between. Germline V gene sequence: CDR1 KGHSH, CDR2 LQKENI. In nucleotides, the CDR3 is TGTGCCAGCTCACCACCCGGGGGGGGTAAGGGCAATCAGCCCCAGCATTTT. This encodes CASSPPGGGKGNQPQHF.

The chain uses TRBV18 and TRBJ2-7; 7 nucleotides agree with TRBD1. V lost 4 bases, J lost 2 bases, and 5 bases stayed unmatched. The germline gives CDR1 KGHSH, CDR2 LQKENI. This CDR3 is 14 amino acids long. CDR3 nucleotide sequence: TGTGCCAGCTCACTAAACAGGGGCACCTACGAGCAGTACTTC. This translates into CASSLNRGTYEQYF.

The chain joins TRBV12-3 or TRBV12-4 to TRBJ2-1, with 7 bases matching TRBD2. The CDR3 is 13 residues long. The junction had 1 base not matched to a gene; V was cut back by 8 bases and J by 0 bases. CDR3 region: CASRGVSYNEQFF. CDR3 in DNA: TGTGCCAGCCGGGGGGTCTCCTACAATGAGCAGTTCTTC.

The V gene is TRBV10-1, the J gene TRBJ1-2; D gene unclear. Germline V CDR1 and CDR2: WNHNN, SYGVQD (reference sequence). The V end was cut by 3 bases, the J end by 7 bases, with 18 bases between. This CDR3 has 15 amino acids. CDR3 DNA: TGCGCCAGCAGTGATTTTGAGGCCCCCGACGGTGGCTACACCTTC. It is translated as CASSDFEAPDGGYTF.

This chain joins TRBV7-9 and TRBJ1-1; 7 bases are shared with TRBD1. Germline V gene sequence: CDR1 SEHNR, CDR2 FQNEAQ (reference sequence). Trimming at V came to 6 bases and at J to 1 base, leaving 5 bases not matched to a gene. The CDR3 contains 14 residues. CDR3 in amino acids: CASRAGTANTEAFF. The CDR3 coding sequence is TGTGCCAGCAGGGCCGGGACAGCGAACACTGAAGCTTTCTTT.

The chain combines TRBV4-1 with TRBJ2-2; possibly TRBD2 for D (7 bases). The CDR3 length is 18 residues. Trimming removed 1 base at V and 5 bases at J, with 20 bases between. The germline gives CDR1 MGHRA, CDR2 YSYEKL. The CDR3 spells CASSQAARGGQGTGELFF. CDR3 in DNA: TGCGCCAGCAGCCAAGCGGCGAGGGGGGGCCAGGGGACCGGGGAGCTGTTTTTT.

This chain uses TRBV4-2 with TRBJ2-3; 9 nucleotides match TRBD2. With 3 bases clipped from V and 2 bases from J, the junction kept 9 bases outside the gene matches. The CDR3 contains 17 residues. The germline gives CDR1 LGHNA, CDR2 YNFKEQ. CDR3 loop: CASSHSGTSQNTDTQYF. The CDR3 DNA sequence: TGTGCCAGCAGCCACTCCGGGACTAGCCAAAACACAGATACGCAGTATTTT.

The rearrangement links TRBV6-5 to TRBJ1-3, with unresolved D. The CDR3 totals 16 residues. CDR1 is MNHEY, CDR2 SVGAGI, per germline. V was trimmed by 0 bases and J by 0 bases, leaving 9 bases between them. Written as DNA, the CDR3 is TGTGCCAGCAGTTACTCCGATGGAGCCTCTGGAAACACCATATATTTT. Translation: CASSYSDGASGNTIYF.

The chain uses TRBV6-1 and TRBJ2-7; 10 bases line up with TRBD1. CDR3 length: 16 amino acids. J lost 6 bases, V lost 2 bases, and 10 bases had no gene match. Germline loops: CDR1 MNHNS, CDR2 SASEGT. The CDR3 loop reads CASSETVGQGSGEQYF. For the CDR3, the DNA is TGTGCCAGCAGTGAAACTGTGGGACAGGGGTCCGGCGAGCAGTACTTC.

V and J are TRBV7-2 and TRBJ2-7, with 9 positions matching TRBD2. Germline trimming cut 1 base from V and 4 bases from J; bases unmatched to any gene: 2. The CDR3 runs 14 residues. Looked up from germline, CDR1 is SGHTA and CDR2 is FQGNSA. The CDR3 nucleotides read TGTGCCAGCAGCTTAGTTAGCGGGGGTTACGAGCAGTACTTC. As protein: CASSLVSGGYEQYF. The entire variable domain, with the rest obtained from reference TRBV7-2 and TRBJ2-7, is as follows: GAGVSQSPSNKVTEKGKDVELRCDPISGHTALYWYRQSLGQGLEFLIYFQGNSAPDKSGLPSDRFSAERTGGSVSTLTIQRTQQEDSAVYLCASSLVSGGYEQYFGPGTRLTVT.

This chain connects TRBV4-1 to TRBJ2-3; D may be TRBD2 (6 bases). The CDR3 runs to 15 residues. In germline, CDR1 is MGHRA, CDR2 YSYEKL. V was pared by 0 bases and J by 11 bases, with 18 bases between. The CDR3 region has the DNA TGCGCCAGCAGCCAAGAACCCGACCGCGGGGTCGAGCAGTATTTT. It encodes CASSQEPDRGVEQYF.

The chain links TRBV11-2 to TRBJ2-1; no clear D. Trimming took off 5 bases at V and 5 bases at J, with 19 bases between the two ends. There are 16 residues in the CDR3. Germline CDR1 is SGHAT and CDR2 is FQNNGV. The chain's CDR3 is CASSEFGLEPHNEQFF. CDR3 DNA: TGTGCCAGCAGCGAATTTGGCCTAGAACCCCACAATGAGCAGTTCTTC. The entire variable domain, with the rest obtained from reference TRBV11-2 and TRBJ2-1, is as follows: EAGVAQSPRYKIIEKRQSVAFWCNPISGHATLYWYQQILGQGPKLLIQFQNNGVVDDSQLPKDRFSAERLKGVDSTLKIQPAKLEDSAVYLCASSEFGLEPHNEQFFGPGTRLTVL.